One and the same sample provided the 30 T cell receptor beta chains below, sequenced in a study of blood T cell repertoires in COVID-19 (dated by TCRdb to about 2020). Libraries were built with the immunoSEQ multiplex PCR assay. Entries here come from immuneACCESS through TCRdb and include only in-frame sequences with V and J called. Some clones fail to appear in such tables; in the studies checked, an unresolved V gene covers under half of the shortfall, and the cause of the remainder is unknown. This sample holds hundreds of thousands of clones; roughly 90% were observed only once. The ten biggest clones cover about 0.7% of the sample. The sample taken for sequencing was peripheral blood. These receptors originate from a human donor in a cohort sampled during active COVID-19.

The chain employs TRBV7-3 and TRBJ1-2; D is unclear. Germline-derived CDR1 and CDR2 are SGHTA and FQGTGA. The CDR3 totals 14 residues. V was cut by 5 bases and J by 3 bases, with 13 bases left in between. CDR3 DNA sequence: TGTGCCAGCAGCCCAACCCTAAGCGACTATGGCTACACCTTC. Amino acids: CASSPTLSDYGYTF. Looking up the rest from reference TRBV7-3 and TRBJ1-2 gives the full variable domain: GAGVSQTPSNKVTEKGKYVELRCDPISGHTALYWYRQSLGQGPEFLIYFQGTGAADDSGLPNDRFFAVRPEGSVSTLKIQRTERGDSAVYLCASSPTLSDYGYTFGSGTRLTVV.

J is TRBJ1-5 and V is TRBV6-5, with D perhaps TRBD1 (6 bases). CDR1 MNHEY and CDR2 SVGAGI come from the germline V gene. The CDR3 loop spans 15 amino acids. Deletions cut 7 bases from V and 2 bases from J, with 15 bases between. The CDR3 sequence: CASKQDRLGNQPQHF. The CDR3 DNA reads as TGTGCCAGCAAACAAGACAGGCTGGGCAATCAGCCCCAGCATTTT.

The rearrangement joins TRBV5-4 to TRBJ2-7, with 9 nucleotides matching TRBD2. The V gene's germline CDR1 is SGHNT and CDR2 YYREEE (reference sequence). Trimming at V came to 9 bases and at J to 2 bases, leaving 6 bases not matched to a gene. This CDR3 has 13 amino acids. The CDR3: CATRGGAAYEQYF. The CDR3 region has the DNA TGTGCCACACGCGGGGGGGCGGCCTACGAGCAGTACTTC.

CDR3 region: CASSSFKMSSYEQYF. The CDR3 nucleotides are TGTGCCAGCAGCTCATTCAAAATGAGCTCCTACGAGCAGTACTTC. The rearrangement links TRBV28 to TRBJ2-7; D is unresolved. This CDR3 comprises 15 residues. Germline V gene lookup returns CDR1 MDHEN and CDR2 SYDVKM. With 6 bases removed from V and 0 bases from J, the gap between germline ends came to 15 bases.

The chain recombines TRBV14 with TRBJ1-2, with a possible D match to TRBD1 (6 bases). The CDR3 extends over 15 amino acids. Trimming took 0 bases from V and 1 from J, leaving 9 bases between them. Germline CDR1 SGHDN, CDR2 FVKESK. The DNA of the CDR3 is TGTGCCAGCAGCCAAGAAAACAGGGTTAACTATGGCTACACCTTC. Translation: CASSQENRVNYGYTF.

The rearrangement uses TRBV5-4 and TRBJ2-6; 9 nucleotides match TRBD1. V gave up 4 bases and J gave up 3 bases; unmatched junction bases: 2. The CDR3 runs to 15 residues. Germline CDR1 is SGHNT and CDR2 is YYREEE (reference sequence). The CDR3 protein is CASSTGGDGANVLTF. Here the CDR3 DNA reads TGTGCCAGCAGCACAGGGGGCGATGGGGCCAACGTCCTGACTTTC. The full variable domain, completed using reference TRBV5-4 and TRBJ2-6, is ETGVTQSPTHLIKTRGQQVTLRCSSQSGHNTVSWYQQALGQGPQFIFQYYREEENGRGNFPPRFSGLQFPNYSSELNVNALELDDSALYLCASSTGGDGANVLTFGAGSRLTVL.

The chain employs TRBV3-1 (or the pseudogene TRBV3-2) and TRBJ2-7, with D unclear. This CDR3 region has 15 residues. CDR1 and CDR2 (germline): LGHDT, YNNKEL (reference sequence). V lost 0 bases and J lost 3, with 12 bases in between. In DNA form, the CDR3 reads TGTGCCAGCAGCCAAGATCTTGCGGCCCACTACGAGCAGTACTTC. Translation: CASSQDLAAHYEQYF.

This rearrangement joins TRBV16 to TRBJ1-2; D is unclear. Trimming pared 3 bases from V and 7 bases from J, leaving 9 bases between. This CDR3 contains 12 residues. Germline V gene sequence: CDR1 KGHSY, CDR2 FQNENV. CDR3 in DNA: TGTGCCAGCAGCCAGAGGTTTGGTGGCTACACCTTC. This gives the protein CASSQRFGGYTF.

CDR3 DNA: TGTGCCAGCAGTTTACCAGGGGAAGGGGAAGCTTTCTTT. Its protein product is CASSLPGEGEAFF. The chain combines TRBV27 with TRBJ1-1; the D gene is possibly TRBD1 (6 bases). Germline lookup yields CDR1 MNHEY and CDR2 SMNVEV (reference sequence). The V end was cut by 2 bases, the J end by 8 bases, with 12 bases between. The CDR3 spans 13 residues.

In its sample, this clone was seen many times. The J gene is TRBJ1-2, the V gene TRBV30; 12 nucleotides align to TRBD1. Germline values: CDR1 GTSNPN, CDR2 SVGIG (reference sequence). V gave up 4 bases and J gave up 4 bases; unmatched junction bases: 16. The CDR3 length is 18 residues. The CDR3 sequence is CAWNPFGTGGGKFYGYTF. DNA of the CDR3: TGTGCCTGGAATCCGTTTGGGACAGGGGGCGGAAAATTCTATGGCTACACCTTC.

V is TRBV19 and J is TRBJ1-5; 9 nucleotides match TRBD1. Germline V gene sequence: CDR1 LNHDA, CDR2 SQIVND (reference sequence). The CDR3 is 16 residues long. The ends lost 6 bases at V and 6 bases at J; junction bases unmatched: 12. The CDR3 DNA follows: TGTGCCAGTAGGCAGACCTTTGACAGGGGGGTTCAGCCCCAGCATTTT. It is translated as CASRQTFDRGVQPQHF.

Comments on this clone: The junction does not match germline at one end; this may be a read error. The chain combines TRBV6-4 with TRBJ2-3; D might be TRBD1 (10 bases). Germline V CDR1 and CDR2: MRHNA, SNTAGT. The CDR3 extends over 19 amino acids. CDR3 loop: CASSGEPGQGLAGVEEVGF. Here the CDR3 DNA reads TGTGCCAGCAGTGGGGAACCGGGACAGGGGTTAGCGGGAGTTGAAGAAGTGGGTTTT.

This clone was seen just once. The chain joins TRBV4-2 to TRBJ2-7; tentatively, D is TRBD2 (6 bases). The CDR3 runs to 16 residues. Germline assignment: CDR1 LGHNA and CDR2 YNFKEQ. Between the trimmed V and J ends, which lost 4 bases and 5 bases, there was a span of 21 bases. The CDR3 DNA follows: TGTGCCAGCAGCCCCTTTGGAGAAAGGGGAGGCGACGAGCAGTACTTC. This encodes CASSPFGERGGDEQYF.

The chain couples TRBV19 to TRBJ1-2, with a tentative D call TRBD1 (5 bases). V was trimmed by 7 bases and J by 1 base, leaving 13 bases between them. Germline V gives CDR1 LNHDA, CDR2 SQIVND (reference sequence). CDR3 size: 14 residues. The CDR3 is CASMAGGYNYGYTF. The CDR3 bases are TGTGCCAGTATGGCCGGGGGGTATAACTATGGCTACACCTTC.

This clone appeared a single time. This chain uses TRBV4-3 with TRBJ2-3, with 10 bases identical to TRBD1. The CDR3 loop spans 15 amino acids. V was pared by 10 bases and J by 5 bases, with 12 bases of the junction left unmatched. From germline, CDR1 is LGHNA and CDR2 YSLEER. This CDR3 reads CATYLWDRGGDTQYF. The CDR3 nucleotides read TGCGCCACGTACCTTTGGGACAGGGGTGGAGATACGCAGTATTTT.

The CDR3 DNA reads as TGTGCCAGCAGCCTCGGACAGGGTGGGGGCTACACCTTC. Translated, it gives CASSLGQGGGYTF. This chain joins TRBV7-9 and TRBJ1-2; 8 positions match TRBD1. Germline lookup yields CDR1 SEHNR and CDR2 FQNEAQ (reference sequence). V trimming: 5 bases; J trimming: 8 bases; junction bases outside the gene matches: 7. The CDR3 totals 13 residues.

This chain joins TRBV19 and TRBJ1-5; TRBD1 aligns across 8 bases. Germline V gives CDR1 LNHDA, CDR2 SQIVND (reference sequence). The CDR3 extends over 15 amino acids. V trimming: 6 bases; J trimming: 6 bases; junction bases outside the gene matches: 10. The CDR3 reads CASRRKTGEVQPQHF. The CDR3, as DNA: TGTGCCAGTAGAAGGAAGACAGGGGAGGTTCAGCCCCAGCATTTT.

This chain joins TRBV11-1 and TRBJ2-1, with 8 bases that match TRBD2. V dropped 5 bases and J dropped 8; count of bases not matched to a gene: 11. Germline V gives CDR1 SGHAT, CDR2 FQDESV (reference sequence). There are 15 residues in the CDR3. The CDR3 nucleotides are TGTGCCAGCAGCCGGGAGGGGGGAGCCGGCGATGAGCAGTTCTTC. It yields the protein CASSREGGAGDEQFF.

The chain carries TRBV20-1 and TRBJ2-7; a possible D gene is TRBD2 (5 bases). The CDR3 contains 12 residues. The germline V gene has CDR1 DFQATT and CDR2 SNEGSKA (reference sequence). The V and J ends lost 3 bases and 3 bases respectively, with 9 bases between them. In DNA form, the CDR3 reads TGCAGTGCTAGTGGACTCTTCTACGAGCAGTACTTC. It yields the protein CSASGLFYEQYF.

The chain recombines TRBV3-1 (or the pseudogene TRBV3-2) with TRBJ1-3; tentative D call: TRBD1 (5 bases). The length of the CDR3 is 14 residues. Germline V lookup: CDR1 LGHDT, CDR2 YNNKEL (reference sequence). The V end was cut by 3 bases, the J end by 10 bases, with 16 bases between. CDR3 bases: TGTGCCAGCAGCCAGGGGCTGATCCCACGGACCATATATTTT. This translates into CASSQGLIPRTIYF.

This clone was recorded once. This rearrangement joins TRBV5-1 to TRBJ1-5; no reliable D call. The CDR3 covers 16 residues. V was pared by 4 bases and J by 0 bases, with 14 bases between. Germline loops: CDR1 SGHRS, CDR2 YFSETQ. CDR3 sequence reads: CASSAGATDSNQPQHF. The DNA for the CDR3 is TGCGCCAGCAGCGCCGGAGCCACGGATAGCAATCAGCCCCAGCATTTT.

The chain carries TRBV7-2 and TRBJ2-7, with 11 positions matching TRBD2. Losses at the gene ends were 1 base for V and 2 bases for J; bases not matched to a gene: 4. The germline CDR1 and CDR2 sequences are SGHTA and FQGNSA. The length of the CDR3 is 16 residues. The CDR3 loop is CASSLGGTSGTYEQYF. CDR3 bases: TGTGCCAGCAGCTTAGGTGGGACTAGCGGAACCTACGAGCAGTACTTC.

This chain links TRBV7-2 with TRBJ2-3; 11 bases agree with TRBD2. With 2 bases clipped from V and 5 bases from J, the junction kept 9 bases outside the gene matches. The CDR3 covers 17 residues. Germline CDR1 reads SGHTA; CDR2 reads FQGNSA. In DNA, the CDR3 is TGTGCCAGCAGCTTACTAGCGGGGGGCGCCGGGAGAGATACGCAGTATTTT. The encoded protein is CASSLLAGGAGRDTQYF.

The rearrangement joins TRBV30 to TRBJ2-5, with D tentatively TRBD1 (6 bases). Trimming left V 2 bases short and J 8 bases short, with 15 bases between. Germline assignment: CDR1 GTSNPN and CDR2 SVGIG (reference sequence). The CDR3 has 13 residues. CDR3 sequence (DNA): TGTGCCTGGAGTCGCAGGGGAAGGTTCACCCAGTACTTC. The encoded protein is CAWSRRGRFTQYF.

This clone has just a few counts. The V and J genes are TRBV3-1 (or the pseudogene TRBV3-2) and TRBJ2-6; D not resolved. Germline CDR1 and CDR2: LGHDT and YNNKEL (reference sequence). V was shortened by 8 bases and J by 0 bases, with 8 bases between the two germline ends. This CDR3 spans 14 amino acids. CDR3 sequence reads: CASRGSSGANVLTF. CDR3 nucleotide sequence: TGTGCCAGCCGCGGCTCCTCTGGGGCCAACGTCCTGACTTTC.

CDR3 nucleotide sequence: TGTGCCAGTAGTGACTCCGGGACACCCTCCTACGAGCAGTACTTC. Amino acids: CASSDSGTPSYEQYF. V usage is TRBV19 and J usage is TRBJ2-7; weak D call: TRBD1 (6 bases). There are 15 residues in the CDR3. The germline V gene encodes CDR1 LNHDA and CDR2 SQIVND (reference sequence). V was clipped by 5 bases and J by 0 bases, with 14 bases between them. Based on the CDR3 plus reference TRBV19 and TRBJ2-7, the full variable domain is DGGITQSPKYLFRKEGQNVTLSCEQNLNHDAMYWYRQDPGQGLRLIYYSQIVNDFQKGDIAEGYSVSREKKESFPLTVTSAQKNPTAFYLCASSDSGTPSYEQYFGPGTRLTVT.

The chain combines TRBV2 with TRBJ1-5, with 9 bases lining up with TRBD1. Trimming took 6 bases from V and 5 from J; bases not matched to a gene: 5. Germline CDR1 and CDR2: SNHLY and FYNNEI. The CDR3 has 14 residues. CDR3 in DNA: TGTGCCAGCAGGGGACAGGGTAGAGATCAGCCCCAGCATTTT. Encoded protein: CASRGQGRDQPQHF.

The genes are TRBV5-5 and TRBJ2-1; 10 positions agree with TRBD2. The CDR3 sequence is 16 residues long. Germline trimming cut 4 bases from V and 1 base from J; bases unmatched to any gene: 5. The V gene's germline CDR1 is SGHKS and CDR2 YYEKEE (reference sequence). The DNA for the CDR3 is TGTGCCAGCAGCGGAGGACTAGCGGCATCCTACAATGAGCAGTTCTTC. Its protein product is CASSGGLAASYNEQFF.

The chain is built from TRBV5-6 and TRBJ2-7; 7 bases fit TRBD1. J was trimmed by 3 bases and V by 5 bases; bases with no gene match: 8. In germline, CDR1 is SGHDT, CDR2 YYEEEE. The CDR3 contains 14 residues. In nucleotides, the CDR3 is TGTGCCAGCAGAGGGACAGTCGGGGTCTACGAGCAGTACTTC. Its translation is CASRGTVGVYEQYF.

The chain's CDR3 is CASSLERQTNEKLFF. The CDR3 nucleotides are TGTGCCAGCAGCTTAGAGAGGCAGACTAATGAAAAACTGTTTTTT. The chain recombines TRBV7-2 with TRBJ1-4, with unresolved D. Trimming shortened V by 1 base and J by 2 bases, and 8 bases separated the two germline ends. Germline lookup yields CDR1 SGHTA and CDR2 FQGNSA. This CDR3 has 15 residues.